The sequence of this T cell receptor beta chain was determined in a study of cytomegalovirus exposure and HLA in healthy donors. Study-wide background: A prior analysis found 90 million to 120 million unique TCR beta sequences from 150 million to 200 million T cells. Findings and caveats of the study: A missense DCLRE1C variant was associated with V- and J-gene trimming of TCR beta chains in a later analysis, and an independent cohort replicated the association. In a later analysis, compared with equally common non-associated chains, HLA-associated beta chains were more expanded. Sequencing likely caused a cluster of highly shared sequence variants.

Regarding this clone: Its antigen is currently unknown.

In germline, CDR1 is LGHNT, CDR2 FRNRAP. With 0 bases removed from V and 2 bases from J, the gap between germline ends came to 18 bases. The CDR3 is 18 residues long. With 60 Vbeta and 13 Jbeta primers, the PCR was carried out. The assay was immunoSEQ multiplex PCR, and TCRdb's table has in-frame clones only and misses some. The sample records over 100,000 clones, over 60% being singletons. This rearrangement joins TRBV12-5 to TRBJ2-3; D gene ambiguous. The TCR sequence derives from a woman between 18 and 29 years old in good health and CMV-seropositive. Sequenced sample: PBMCs. The CDR3 DNA reads as TGTGCTAGTGGTTTGGTAAAGTCCCTCCGGTGTTACACAGATACGCAGTATTTT. Protein product: CASGLVKSLRCYTDTQYF.